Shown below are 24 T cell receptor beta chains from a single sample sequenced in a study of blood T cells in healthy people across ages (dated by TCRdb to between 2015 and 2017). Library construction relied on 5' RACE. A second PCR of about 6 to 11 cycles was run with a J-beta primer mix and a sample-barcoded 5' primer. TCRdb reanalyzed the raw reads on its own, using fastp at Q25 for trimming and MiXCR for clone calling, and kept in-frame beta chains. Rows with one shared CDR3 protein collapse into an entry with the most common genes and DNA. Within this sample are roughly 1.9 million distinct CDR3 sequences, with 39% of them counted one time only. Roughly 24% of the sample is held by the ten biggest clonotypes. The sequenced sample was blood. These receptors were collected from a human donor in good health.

As DNA, the CDR3 is TGTGCCTGGGATGCGGCAATGAACACTGAAGCTTTCTTT. Protein sequence: CAWDAAMNTEAFF. The chain is built from TRBV30 and TRBJ1-1; D is uncertain. Per germline, CDR1 GTSNPN and CDR2 SVGIG (reference sequence). With 5 bases removed from V and 0 bases from J, the gap between germline ends came to 10 bases. The CDR3 contains 13 residues.

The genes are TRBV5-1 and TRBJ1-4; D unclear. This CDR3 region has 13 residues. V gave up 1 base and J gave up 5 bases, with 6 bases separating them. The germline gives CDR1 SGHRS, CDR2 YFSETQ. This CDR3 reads CASSLNDNEKLFF. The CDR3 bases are TGCGCCAGCAGCTTGAACGACAATGAAAAACTGTTTTTT.

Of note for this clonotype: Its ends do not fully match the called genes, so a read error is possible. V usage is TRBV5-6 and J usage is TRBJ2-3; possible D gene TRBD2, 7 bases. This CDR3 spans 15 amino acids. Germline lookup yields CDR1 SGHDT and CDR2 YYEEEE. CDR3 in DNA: TGTACCAGCAGCCCCCGGGGGGCAGCCGGTCATACGCAGTATTTT. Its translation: CTSSPRGAAGHTQYF.

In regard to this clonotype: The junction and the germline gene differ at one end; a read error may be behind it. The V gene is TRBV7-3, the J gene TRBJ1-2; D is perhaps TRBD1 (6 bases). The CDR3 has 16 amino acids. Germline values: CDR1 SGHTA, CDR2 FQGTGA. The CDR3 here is CAGSYPRGQRDAGYTF. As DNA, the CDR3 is TGTGCCGGCAGCTACCCCCGGGGGCAGAGGGATGCCGGCTACACCTTC. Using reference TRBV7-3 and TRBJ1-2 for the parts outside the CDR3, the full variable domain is GAGVSQTPSNKVTEKGKYVELRCDPISGHTALYWYRQSLGQGPEFLIYFQGTGAADDSGLPNDRFFAVRPEGSVSTLKIQRTERGDSAVYLCAGSYPRGQRDAGYTFGSGTRLTVV.

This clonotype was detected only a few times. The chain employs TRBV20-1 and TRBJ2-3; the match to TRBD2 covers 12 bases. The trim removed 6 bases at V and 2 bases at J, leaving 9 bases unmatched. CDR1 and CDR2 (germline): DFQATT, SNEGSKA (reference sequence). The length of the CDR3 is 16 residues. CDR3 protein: CSATPRLAGATDTQYF. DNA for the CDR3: TGCAGTGCCACCCCGAGACTAGCGGGGGCCACAGATACGCAGTATTTT.

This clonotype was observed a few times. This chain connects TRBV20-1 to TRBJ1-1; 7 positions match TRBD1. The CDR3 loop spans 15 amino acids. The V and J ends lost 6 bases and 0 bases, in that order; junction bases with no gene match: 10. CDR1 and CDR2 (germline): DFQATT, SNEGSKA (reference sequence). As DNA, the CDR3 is TGCAGTGCCCCAGAATGGGACAGAGTGAACACTGAAGCTTTCTTT. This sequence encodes CSAPEWDRVNTEAFF.

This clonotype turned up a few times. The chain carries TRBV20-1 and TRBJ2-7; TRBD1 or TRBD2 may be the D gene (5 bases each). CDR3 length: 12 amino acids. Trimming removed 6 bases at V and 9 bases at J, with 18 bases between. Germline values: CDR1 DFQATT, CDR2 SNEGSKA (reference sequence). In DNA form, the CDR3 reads TGCAGTGCCCCAGTCATCGGGGACGGGCAGTACTTC. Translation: CSAPVIGDGQYF.

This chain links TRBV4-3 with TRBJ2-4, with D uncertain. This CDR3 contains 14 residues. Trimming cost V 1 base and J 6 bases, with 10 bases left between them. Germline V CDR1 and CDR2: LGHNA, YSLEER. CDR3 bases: TGCGCCAGCAGCCAAGCCCCAGTCCCAAACATTCAGTACTTC. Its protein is CASSQAPVPNIQYF.

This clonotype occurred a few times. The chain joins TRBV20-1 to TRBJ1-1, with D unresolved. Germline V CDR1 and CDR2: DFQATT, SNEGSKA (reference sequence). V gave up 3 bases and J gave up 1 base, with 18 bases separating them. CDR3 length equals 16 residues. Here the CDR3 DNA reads TGCAGTGCTAGTATACGTGGGGATGAGGGGAACACTGAAGCTTTCTTT. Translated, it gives CSASIRGDEGNTEAFF.

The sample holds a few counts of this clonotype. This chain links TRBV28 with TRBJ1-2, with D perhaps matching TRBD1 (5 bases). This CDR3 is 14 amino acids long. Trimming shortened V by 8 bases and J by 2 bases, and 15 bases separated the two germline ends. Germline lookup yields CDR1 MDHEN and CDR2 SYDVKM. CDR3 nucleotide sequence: TGTGCCAGCCTCGGGACTCACACGAACTATGGCTACACCTTC. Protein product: CASLGTHTNYGYTF.

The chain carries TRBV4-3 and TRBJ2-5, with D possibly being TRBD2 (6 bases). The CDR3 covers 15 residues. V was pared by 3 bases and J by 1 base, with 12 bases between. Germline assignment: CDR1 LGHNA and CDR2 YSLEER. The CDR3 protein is CASSQGRGVQETQYF. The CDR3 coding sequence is TGCGCCAGCAGCCAGGGGCGGGGAGTCCAAGAGACCCAGTACTTC.

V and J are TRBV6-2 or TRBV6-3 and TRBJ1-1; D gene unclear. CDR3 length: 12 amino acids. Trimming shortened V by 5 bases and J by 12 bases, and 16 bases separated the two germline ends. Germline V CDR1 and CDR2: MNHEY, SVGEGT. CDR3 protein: CASSPVAENSFF. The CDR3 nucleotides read TGTGCCAGCAGTCCCGTCGCTGAGAACTCTTTCTTT.

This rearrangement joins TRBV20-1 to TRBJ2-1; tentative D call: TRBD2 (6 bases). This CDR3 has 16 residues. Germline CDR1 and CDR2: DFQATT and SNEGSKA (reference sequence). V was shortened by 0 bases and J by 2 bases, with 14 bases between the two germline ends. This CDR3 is CSARESSLATYNEQFF. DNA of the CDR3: TGCAGTGCTAGAGAAAGTTCACTAGCTACCTACAATGAGCAGTTCTTC.

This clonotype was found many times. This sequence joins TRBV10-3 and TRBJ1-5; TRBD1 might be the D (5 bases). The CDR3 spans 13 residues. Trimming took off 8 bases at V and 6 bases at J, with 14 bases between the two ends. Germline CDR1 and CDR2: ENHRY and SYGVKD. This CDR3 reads CAIQFREGQPQHF. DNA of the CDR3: TGTGCCATCCAATTCAGGGAGGGTCAGCCCCAGCATTTT.

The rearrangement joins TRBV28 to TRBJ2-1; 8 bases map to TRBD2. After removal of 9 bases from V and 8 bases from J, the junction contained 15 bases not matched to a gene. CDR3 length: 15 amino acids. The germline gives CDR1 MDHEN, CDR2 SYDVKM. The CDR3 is CASALPGLVIDEQFF. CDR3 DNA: TGTGCCAGTGCACTCCCGGGACTAGTTATCGATGAGCAGTTCTTC.

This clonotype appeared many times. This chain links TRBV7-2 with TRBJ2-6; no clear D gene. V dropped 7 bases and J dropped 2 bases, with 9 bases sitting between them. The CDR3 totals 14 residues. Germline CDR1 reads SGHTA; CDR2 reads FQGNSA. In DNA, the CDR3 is TGTGCCAGCACCCCCACTCCTGGGGCCAACGTCCTGACTTTC. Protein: CASTPTPGANVLTF.

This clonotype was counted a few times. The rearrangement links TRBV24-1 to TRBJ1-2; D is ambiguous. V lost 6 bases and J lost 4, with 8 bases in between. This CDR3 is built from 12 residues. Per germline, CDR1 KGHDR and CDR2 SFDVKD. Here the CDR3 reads CATSSQSYGYTF. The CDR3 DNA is TGTGCCACCAGTTCTCAGAGCTATGGCTACACCTTC.

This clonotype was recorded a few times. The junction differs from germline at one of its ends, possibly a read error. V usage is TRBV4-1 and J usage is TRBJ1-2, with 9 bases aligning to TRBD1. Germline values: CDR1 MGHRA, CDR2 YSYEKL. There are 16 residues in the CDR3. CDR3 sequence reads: CASSQAGTGSNYDYTF. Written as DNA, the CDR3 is TGCGCCAGCAGCCAAGCCGGGACAGGGAGCAACTATGACTACACCTTC.

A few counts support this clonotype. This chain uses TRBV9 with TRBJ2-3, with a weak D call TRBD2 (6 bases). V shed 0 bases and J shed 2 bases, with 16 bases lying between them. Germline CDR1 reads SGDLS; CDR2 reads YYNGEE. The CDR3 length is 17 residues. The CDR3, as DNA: TGTGCCAGCAGCGTAGGGTTTCGGCGGGGTTACACAGATACGCAGTATTTT. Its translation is CASSVGFRRGYTDTQYF.

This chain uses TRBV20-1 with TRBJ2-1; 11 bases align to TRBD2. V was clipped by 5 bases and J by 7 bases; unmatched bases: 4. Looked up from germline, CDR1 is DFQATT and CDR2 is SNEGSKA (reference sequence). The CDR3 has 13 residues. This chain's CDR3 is CSADLAGGNEQFF. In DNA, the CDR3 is TGCAGTGCTGACTTAGCGGGGGGGAATGAGCAGTTCTTC.

Written as DNA, the CDR3 is TGTGCCATCAGTGAAGGGTCTAGATCCACAGATACGCAGTATTTT. It encodes CAISEGSRSTDTQYF. The chain uses TRBV10-3 and TRBJ2-3; no reliable D call. The CDR3 length is 15 residues. Trimming removed 3 bases from V and 2 bases from J, with 12 bases in between. Germline V gives CDR1 ENHRY, CDR2 SYGVKD.

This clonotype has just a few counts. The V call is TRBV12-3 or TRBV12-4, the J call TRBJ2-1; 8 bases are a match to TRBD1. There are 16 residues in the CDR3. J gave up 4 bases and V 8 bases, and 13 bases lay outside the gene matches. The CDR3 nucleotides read TGTGCCAGCGAATCCCTTCGGACAGGGTTATACAATGAGCAGTTCTTC. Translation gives CASESLRTGLYNEQFF.

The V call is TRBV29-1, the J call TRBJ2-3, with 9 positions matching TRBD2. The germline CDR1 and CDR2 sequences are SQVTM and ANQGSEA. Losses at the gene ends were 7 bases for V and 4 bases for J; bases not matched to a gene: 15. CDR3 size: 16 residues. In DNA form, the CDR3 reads TGCAGCGCTGGACCTTTAGGTAGCGGGGGCCCAGATACGCAGTATTTT. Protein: CSAGPLGSGGPDTQYF.

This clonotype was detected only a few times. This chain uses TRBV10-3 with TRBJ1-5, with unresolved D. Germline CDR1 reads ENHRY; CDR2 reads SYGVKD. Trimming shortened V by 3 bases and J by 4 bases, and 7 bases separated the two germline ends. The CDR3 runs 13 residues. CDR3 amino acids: CAISDAGNQPQHF. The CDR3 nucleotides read TGTGCCATCAGTGATGCCGGGAATCAGCCCCAGCATTTT.